This T cell receptor (beta chain) stems from a study of breast tumors, draining lymph nodes, adjacent tissues. Whole-study results and caveats: Tumors had less TCR diversity than lymph nodes, more than nontumor tissue. The lymph node origin of tumor T cells was framed as consistent with a hypothesis, not demonstrated.

This clonotype showed up many times. Antigen: not known. TCRdb redid the calling of the multiplex PCR reads with MiXCR, one entry per CDR3 protein. The repertoire holds 150,000 or so distinct CDR3 sequences, with 33% as singletons. Breast cancer patients provided tissue from their axillary draining lymph nodes. The CDR3 is 17 residues long. With V trimmed by 6 bases and J by 1 base, 12 bases remained unmatched. Germline CDR1 is MNHEY and CDR2 is SVGAGI. The sequenced material came from axillary lymph node tissue. The gene calls are TRBV6-5 and TRBJ2-1, with 7 bases identical to TRBD2. The source is a female donor with breast cancer. Some clones in this sample may be carry-over from other donors' samples. In DNA, the CDR3 is TGTGCCAGCAGCAGTAGACCCGGACTAGTTTCCTACAATGAGCAGTTCTTC. Protein product: CASSSRPGLVSYNEQFF.